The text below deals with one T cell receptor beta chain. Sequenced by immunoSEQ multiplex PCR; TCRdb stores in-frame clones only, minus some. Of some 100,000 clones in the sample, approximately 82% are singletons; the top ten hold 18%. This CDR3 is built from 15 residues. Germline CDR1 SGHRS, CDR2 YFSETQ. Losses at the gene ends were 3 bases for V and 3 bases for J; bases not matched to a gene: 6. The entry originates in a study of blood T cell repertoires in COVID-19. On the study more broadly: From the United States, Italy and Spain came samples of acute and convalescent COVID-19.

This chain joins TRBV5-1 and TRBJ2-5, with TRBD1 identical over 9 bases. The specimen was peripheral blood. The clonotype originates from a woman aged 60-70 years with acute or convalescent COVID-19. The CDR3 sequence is CASSSGDREEETQYF. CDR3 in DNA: TGCGCCAGCAGCTCCGGGGACAGGGAGGAAGAGACCCAGTACTTC.